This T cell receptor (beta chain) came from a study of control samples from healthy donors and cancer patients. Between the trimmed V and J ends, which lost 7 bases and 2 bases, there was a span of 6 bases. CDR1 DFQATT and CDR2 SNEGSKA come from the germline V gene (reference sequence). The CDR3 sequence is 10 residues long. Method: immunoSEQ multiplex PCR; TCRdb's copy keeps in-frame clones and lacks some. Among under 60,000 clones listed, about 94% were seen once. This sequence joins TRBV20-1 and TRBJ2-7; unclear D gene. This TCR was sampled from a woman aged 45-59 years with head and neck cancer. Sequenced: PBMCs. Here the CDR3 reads CSGSAYEQYF. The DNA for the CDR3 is TGCAGTGGTTCCGCCTACGAGCAGTACTTC.